These 21 T cell receptor beta chains originate from one sample sequenced in a study of CD8 T cell repertoires and HIV-1 epitope variants. No antigen has been assigned to these receptors. TCRdb's table, derived via immunoSEQ multiplex PCR, lists solely in-frame clones and lacks some. This sample carries roughly 1,900 clones, more than 65% of them seen once, and the ten largest clones take less than 45%. The sequencing sample was made of cultured CD8+ T cells derived from PBMCs. All receptors derive from a male donor with HIV.

This clone is hyperexpanded. This chain links TRBV19 with TRBJ1-5, with 7 bases that match TRBD1. The ends lost 7 bases at V and 1 base at J; junction bases unmatched: 7. There are 15 residues in the CDR3. The germline V gene encodes CDR1 LNHDA and CDR2 SQIVND (reference sequence). CDR3 residues: CASTPDRLSNQPQHF. The CDR3 DNA follows: TGTGCCAGTACCCCGGACAGGTTAAGCAATCAGCCCCAGCATTTT.

The chain employs TRBV5-6 and TRBJ1-2, with TRBD1 identical over 7 bases. With 5 bases clipped from V and 5 bases from J, the junction kept 6 bases outside the gene matches. The length of the CDR3 is 13 residues. Per the germline V gene, CDR1 is SGHDT and CDR2 is YYEEEE. This CDR3 reads CASSQGGIYGYTF. The CDR3 nucleotides are TGTGCCAGCAGTCAGGGGGGGATTTATGGCTACACCTTC.

This clone came up a few times. The gene calls are TRBV12-2 and TRBJ1-2; the D call in the table, TRBD1, was not verified against the DNA. TRBV12-2 is termed a pseudogene. The CDR3 totals 12 residues. The DNA for the CDR3 is TGTGCAACCCGGCGGCAGGGTAGGGGCTACACCTTC. Residues: CATRRQGRGYTF.

The V call is TRBV9, the J call TRBJ2-7, with TRBD1 identical over 8 bases. This CDR3 region has 15 residues. The trim removed 3 bases at V and 5 bases at J, leaving 10 bases unmatched. Per germline, CDR1 SGDLS and CDR2 YYNGEE. DNA for the CDR3: TGTGCCAGCAGCGAGGGCCGGACAGGGTATGACGAGCAGTACTTC. Protein sequence: CASSEGRTGYDEQYF.

The V and J genes are TRBV5-1 and TRBJ2-7; no firm D call. Germline V lookup: CDR1 SGHRS, CDR2 YFSETQ. Trimming removed 3 bases at V and 1 base at J, with 11 bases between. The CDR3 extends over 14 amino acids. Written as DNA, the CDR3 is TGCGCCAGCAGCTCCTGGACGGAATCCTACGAGCAGTACTTC. This translates into CASSSWTESYEQYF. The full variable domain, in which reference TRBV5-1 and TRBJ2-7 provide the parts outside the CDR3, is KAGVTQTPRYLIKTRGQQVTLSCSPISGHRSVSWYQQTPGQGLQFLFEYFSETQRNKGNFPGRFSGRQFSNSRSEMNVSTLELGDSALYLCASSSWTESYEQYFGPGTRLTVT.

The V call is TRBV9, the J call TRBJ1-2; D gene unclear. CDR1 and CDR2 (germline): SGDLS, YYNGEE. This CDR3 has 13 residues. V was trimmed by 3 bases and J by 1 base, leaving 7 bases between them. CDR3 residues: CASSDPGNYGYTF. The CDR3 DNA reads as TGTGCCAGCAGCGATCCGGGTAACTATGGCTACACCTTC.

The chain employs TRBV7-9 and TRBJ2-3; 11 bases agree with TRBD2. CDR1 and CDR2 from the germline V gene are SEHNR and FQNEAQ (reference sequence). Trimming took 5 bases from V and 4 from J; bases not matched to a gene: 5. The CDR3 loop spans 15 amino acids. The CDR3 DNA sequence: TGTGCCAGCAGCACTACTAGCGGGGGACCAGATACGCAGTATTTT. Translating gives CASSTTSGGPDTQYF.

CDR3: CASSYGQGSPNEQFF. In DNA form, the CDR3 reads TGTGCCAGCAGTTATGGACAGGGGAGTCCGAATGAGCAGTTCTTC. This chain uses TRBV6-5 with TRBJ2-1; 9 nucleotides agree with TRBD1. The CDR3 contains 15 residues. With 3 bases clipped from V and 7 bases from J, the junction kept 7 bases outside the gene matches. The germline V gene has CDR1 MNHEY and CDR2 SVGAGI.

The rearrangement uses TRBV28 and TRBJ2-1; 14 bases are a match to TRBD2. Germline V gene lookup returns CDR1 MDHEN and CDR2 SYDVKM. The CDR3 loop spans 19 amino acids. Trimming took 2 bases from V and 8 from J; bases not matched to a gene: 14. The CDR3 region has the DNA TGTGCCAGCAGTTTAGAGGGACTAGCGGGAGAGGGGGCAGGGGATGAGCAGTTCTTC. Protein: CASSLEGLAGEGAGDEQFF. The whole variable domain, filled in from reference TRBV28 and TRBJ2-1, reads DVKVTQSSRYLVKRTGEKVFLECVQDMDHENMFWYRQDPGLGLRLIYFSYDVKMKEKGDIPEGYSVSREKKERFSLILESASTNQTSMYLCASSLEGLAGEGAGDEQFFGPGTRLTVL.

This clone is a singleton in its sample. The genes are TRBV5-4 and TRBJ2-5; D remains unclear. The V gene's germline CDR1 is SGHNT and CDR2 YYREEE (reference sequence). V was trimmed by 1 base and J by 3 bases, leaving 7 bases between them. This CDR3 comprises 13 residues. CDR3 in amino acids: CASSLWREETQYF. Here the CDR3 DNA reads TGTGCCAGCAGCTTGTGGAGAGAAGAGACCCAGTACTTC.

The genes are TRBV7-9 and TRBJ2-2; D is unresolved. Germline V lookup: CDR1 SEHNR, CDR2 FQNEAQ (reference sequence). V was trimmed by 2 bases and J by 2 bases, leaving 9 bases between them. The CDR3 is 15 amino acids. In nucleotides, the CDR3 is TGTGCCAGCAGCTTAACAGATTTCAACACCGGGGAGCTGTTTTTT. Protein: CASSLTDFNTGELFF.

The chain couples TRBV11-3 to TRBJ1-1; D is unresolved. The CDR3 has 13 residues. Trimming removed 5 bases from V and 4 bases from J, with 11 bases in between. Germline V gene data show CDR1 as SGHNT and CDR2 as YENEEA. The DNA of the CDR3 is TGTGCCAGCAGCGACTCTGTGGGCACTGAAGCTTTCTTT. It codes for CASSDSVGTEAFF.

The J gene is TRBJ1-1, the V gene TRBV10-2; the D gene is possibly TRBD1 (5 bases). V gave up 0 bases and J gave up 11 bases, with 10 bases separating them. The germline CDR1 and CDR2 sequences are WSHSY and SAAADI. This CDR3 has 12 residues. The CDR3 DNA is TGCGCCAGCAGTGAGTCAGGGGAAAAGGCTTTCTTT. It yields the protein CASSESGEKAFF.

This chain links TRBV6-5 with TRBJ1-2; D may be TRBD1 (6 bases). Trimming left V 3 bases short and J 6 bases short, with 11 bases between. Per germline, CDR1 MNHEY and CDR2 SVGAGI. This CDR3 is 13 amino acids long. The CDR3 DNA follows: TGTGCCAGCAGTTATTTGGGGGCCGATGGCTACACCTTC. It translates to CASSYLGADGYTF.

The chain uses TRBV28 and TRBJ1-2; weak D call: TRBD1 (5 bases). CDR1 and CDR2 from the germline V gene are MDHEN and SYDVKM. V shed 3 bases and J shed 4 bases, with 12 bases lying between them. The CDR3 extends over 14 amino acids. CDR3 protein: CASSFGGNSYGYTF. CDR3 bases: TGTGCCAGCAGTTTCGGGGGAAACTCCTATGGCTACACCTTC.

The rearrangement uses TRBV6-5 and TRBJ1-5; no definite D call. The CDR3 has 13 residues. Germline values: CDR1 MNHEY, CDR2 SVGAGI. With 6 bases removed from V and 4 bases from J, the gap between germline ends came to 10 bases. The CDR3 DNA is TGTGCCAGCAGCCCATGGGTGAATCAGCCCCAGCATTTT. This codes for CASSPWVNQPQHF.

The V and J genes are TRBV5-6 and TRBJ1-5; 9 bases fit TRBD1. Germline CDR1 SGHDT, CDR2 YYEEEE. The CDR3 has 15 residues. V was pared by 0 bases and J by 5 bases, with 3 bases of the junction left unmatched. In nucleotides, the CDR3 is TGTGCCAGCAGCTTGGGATGGGACAGGGATCAGCCCCAGCATTTT. This codes for CASSLGWDRDQPQHF.

The chain links TRBV15 to TRBJ1-1; D is uncertain. This CDR3 region has 15 residues. The germline V and J ends were trimmed by 0 bases and 6 bases, with 14 bases remaining between them. Germline CDR1 LNHNV, CDR2 YYDKDF (reference sequence). The CDR3 loop reads CATSRDKVRFAEAFF. The CDR3 DNA is TGTGCCACCAGCAGAGACAAGGTCCGGTTCGCTGAAGCTTTCTTT.

The rearrangement uses TRBV7-9 and TRBJ2-7; maybe TRBD1 (5 bases). Germline V gene sequence: CDR1 SEHNR, CDR2 FQNEAQ (reference sequence). V was clipped by 5 bases and J by 1 base, with 12 bases between them. The CDR3 contains 14 residues. This chain's CDR3 is CASSPVQGSYEQYF. DNA of the CDR3: TGTGCCAGCAGCCCCGTGCAGGGTTCCTACGAGCAGTACTTC.

V gene TRBV4-3 combines with J gene TRBJ2-1, with D tentatively TRBD1 (6 bases). Germline V gene data show CDR1 as LGHNA and CDR2 as YSLEER. With 1 base removed from V and 4 bases from J, the gap between germline ends came to 8 bases. The CDR3 has 14 residues. This CDR3 is CASSQAQGYNEQFF. The CDR3, as DNA: TGCGCCAGCAGCCAAGCACAGGGTTACAATGAGCAGTTCTTC.

The CDR3 nucleotides are TGTGCCAGCAAAAGGGACAGGGCCGGAAACACCATATATTTT. This encodes CASKRDRAGNTIYF. This chain links TRBV6-1 with TRBJ1-3; 9 bases line up with TRBD1. The length of the CDR3 is 14 residues. V trimming: 7 bases; J trimming: 4 bases; junction bases outside the gene matches: 5. From germline, CDR1 is MNHNS and CDR2 SASEGT.